What follows are 15 T cell receptor beta chains derived from one specimen sequenced in a study of sequential checkpoint blockade in melanoma. Treatment noted: randomized to nivolumab then ipilimumab (arm A) or the reverse (arm B). Using immunoSEQ multiplex PCR, the repertoire was profiled, and TCRdb retains in-frame clones only, with some absent. Of 10,000 to 15,000 clones in the sample, about 65% were seen once. The starting material was CD8+ T cells sorted from blood (inferred from file names), obtained from a patient given nivolumab and ipilimumab in sequence. The receptors here all came from a human donor with melanoma.

By proportion, this clone is medium-sized (0.01 to 0.1%). The J gene is TRBJ2-7, the V gene TRBV6-5; 9 nucleotides align to TRBD2. The CDR3 is made up of 16 amino acids. V lost 0 bases to trimming and J lost 3 bases; unmatched junction nucleotides: 6. Germline assignment: CDR1 MNHEY and CDR2 SVGAGI. The CDR3 bases are TGTGCCAGCAGTTACTCCATGACTAGCGGTTTCTACGAGCAGTACTTC. Encoded protein: CASSYSMTSGFYEQYF.

The V call is TRBV6-5, the J call TRBJ2-3; no reliable D call. Trimming shortened V by 4 bases and J by 0 bases, and 5 bases separated the two germline ends. The germline gives CDR1 MNHEY, CDR2 SVGAGI. The CDR3 totals 13 residues. The CDR3 region is CASSLQSTDTQYF. The DNA for the CDR3 is TGTGCCAGCAGTTTGCAGAGCACAGATACGCAGTATTTT.

The chain couples TRBV5-1 to TRBJ1-5; D is uncertain. The length of the CDR3 is 13 residues. Germline V gene sequence: CDR1 SGHRS, CDR2 YFSETQ. The V end lost 3 bases, the J end lost 2 bases, and 6 bases lay between the germline ends. The CDR3 sequence is CASSYGGNQPQHF. The CDR3 region has the DNA TGCGCCAGCAGCTACGGGGGCAATCAGCCCCAGCATTTT. Full variable domain (missing parts from reference TRBV5-1 and TRBJ1-5): KAGVTQTPRYLIKTRGQQVTLSCSPISGHRSVSWYQQTPGQGLQFLFEYFSETQRNKGNFPGRFSGRQFSNSRSEMNVSTLELGDSALYLCASSYGGNQPQHFGDGTRLSIL.

The chain combines TRBV28 with TRBJ1-6, with D tentatively TRBD1 (5 bases). The CDR3 totals 14 residues. Trimming cost V 5 bases and J 4 bases, with 9 bases left between them. The germline gives CDR1 MDHEN, CDR2 SYDVKM. CDR3: CASSPQGYNSPLHF. The CDR3 region has the DNA TGTGCCAGCAGTCCGCAGGGATATAATTCACCCCTCCACTTT.

The chain is built from TRBV19 and TRBJ2-7; 10 bases agree with TRBD1. This CDR3 region has 13 residues. Germline V lookup: CDR1 LNHDA, CDR2 SQIVND (reference sequence). The V and J ends lost 3 bases and 11 bases, in that order; junction bases with no gene match: 7. This CDR3 is CASSIGTGTGEYF. The DNA for the CDR3 is TGTGCCAGTAGTATCGGGACGGGGACAGGGGAGTACTTC.

A word on this clone: The junction and the germline gene differ at one end; a read error may be behind it. The J gene is TRBJ2-7, the V gene TRBV2; D remains unclear. In germline, CDR1 is SNHLY, CDR2 FYNNEI. This CDR3 region has 13 residues. CDR3 sequence: CASSATVGYAQYF. CDR3 DNA sequence: TGTGCCAGCAGCGCTACAGTTGGGTACGCGCAGTACTTC.

The V and J genes are TRBV18 and TRBJ2-1; the match to TRBD2 covers 7 bases. Germline-derived CDR1 and CDR2 are KGHSH and LQKENI. This CDR3 is built from 17 residues. The trim removed 2 bases at V and 0 bases at J, leaving 7 bases unmatched. The DNA of the CDR3 is TGTGCCAGCTCACCAGGTGAGCGGGGCAGCTCCTACAATGAGCAGTTCTTC. Its translation is CASSPGERGSSYNEQFF.

The chain combines TRBV19 with TRBJ1-4; 7 positions match TRBD1. CDR1 LNHDA and CDR2 SQIVND come from the germline V gene (reference sequence). The trim removed 6 bases at V and 8 bases at J, leaving 21 bases unmatched. The CDR3 consists of 18 residues. DNA for the CDR3: TGTGCCAGTAGCCAGGGGGGTGCCGGTGCACCCTTTGAGGAAAAACTGTTTTTT. Translating it yields CASSQGGAGAPFEEKLFF.

V is TRBV19 and J is TRBJ2-1, with no clear D. The CDR3 sequence is 13 residues long. The germline CDR1 and CDR2 sequences are LNHDA and SQIVND (reference sequence). V was shortened by 7 bases and J by 7 bases, with 14 bases between the two germline ends. For the CDR3, the DNA is TGTGCCAGTACTGCCACCGGTTGGAATGAGCAGTTCTTC. Its protein product is CASTATGWNEQFF.

As DNA, the CDR3 is TGTGCCAGCAGTTCCACTACGGCGGTCAAGTCTGGAAACACCATATATTTT. Its protein product is CASSSTTAVKSGNTIYF. V and J are TRBV28 and TRBJ1-3, with D unresolved. The germline gives CDR1 MDHEN, CDR2 SYDVKM. V was clipped by 4 bases and J by 1 base, with 17 bases between them. The CDR3 is 17 residues long.

The chain has TRBV6-5 and TRBJ2-1, with 7 bases fitting TRBD2. The CDR3 spans 13 residues. The germline gives CDR1 MNHEY, CDR2 SVGAGI. V lost 2 bases and J lost 7; bases outside the gene matches: 2. The CDR3 loop is CASSYLGGNEQFF. In DNA, the CDR3 is TGTGCCAGCAGTTACCTCGGGGGGAATGAGCAGTTCTTC.

This chain uses TRBV9 with TRBJ1-3, with D perhaps matching TRBD1 (5 bases). Trimming took 4 bases from V and 0 from J, leaving 14 bases between them. This CDR3 comprises 16 residues. Germline CDR1 SGDLS, CDR2 YYNGEE. The CDR3: CASSTRQFLSGNTIYF. CDR3 sequence (DNA): TGTGCCAGCAGCACCCGACAGTTCCTCTCTGGAAACACCATATATTTT.

The gene calls are TRBV6-1 and TRBJ2-3; 7 bases match TRBD1. This CDR3 is built from 15 residues. Germline V gives CDR1 MNHNS, CDR2 SASEGT. V lost 6 bases to trimming and J lost 2 bases; unmatched junction nucleotides: 8. For the CDR3, the DNA is TGTGCCAGCAGCCTTCGGGACAGAAACACAGATACGCAGTATTTT. As protein: CASSLRDRNTDTQYF.

V gene TRBV7-2 combines with J gene TRBJ2-5, with 7 bases that match TRBD2. The V gene end was trimmed by 2 bases and the J gene end by 5 bases; junction bases not matched to a gene: 8. The germline V gene has CDR1 SGHTA and CDR2 FQGNSA. The CDR3 spans 15 residues. This chain's CDR3 is CASSLSLAAMETQYF. In DNA form, the CDR3 reads TGTGCCAGCAGCTTAAGCCTAGCGGCCATGGAGACCCAGTACTTC. Full variable domain (missing parts from reference TRBV7-2 and TRBJ2-5): GAGVSQSPSNKVTEKGKDVELRCDPISGHTALYWYRQSLGQGLEFLIYFQGNSAPDKSGLPSDRFSAERTGGSVSTLTIQRTQQEDSAVYLCASSLSLAAMETQYFGPGTRLLVL.

The V and J genes are TRBV14 and TRBJ2-1; 10 nucleotides agree with TRBD1. The CDR3 is 18 amino acids. The V and J ends lost 1 base and 4 bases, in that order; junction bases with no gene match: 10. Per germline, CDR1 SGHDN and CDR2 FVKESK. Here the CDR3 reads CASSQGDRGTPGYNEQFF. Here the CDR3 DNA reads TGTGCCAGCAGCCAAGGGGACAGGGGAACCCCAGGTTACAATGAGCAGTTCTTC.